The 6 T cell receptor beta chains given below trace back to one sample, sequenced in a study of blood T cell repertoires in COVID-19. The assay was immunoSEQ multiplex PCR, and TCRdb's table has in-frame clones only and misses some. Of roughly 39,000 clones detected, roughly 88% appear once; the ten largest clones hold roughly 10%. Sequenced material: peripheral blood. These receptors were taken from a woman in her sixties or seventies with acute or convalescent COVID-19.

The chain couples TRBV5-6 to TRBJ2-1; 10 positions agree with TRBD1. J lost 7 bases, V lost 0 bases, and 4 bases had no gene match. Looked up from germline, CDR1 is SGHDT and CDR2 is YYEEEE. The CDR3 loop spans 15 amino acids. This chain's CDR3 is CASSLGQGARNEQFF. The CDR3 bases are TGTGCCAGCAGCTTGGGACAGGGGGCTAGGAATGAGCAGTTCTTC.

The chain combines TRBV4-2 with TRBJ1-4; the D gene is possibly TRBD1 (6 bases). Germline V gene sequence: CDR1 LGHNA, CDR2 YNFKEQ. The length of the CDR3 is 14 residues. V was clipped by 7 bases and J by 6 bases, with 15 bases between them. CDR3 bases: TGTGCCAGCACTCCCCGGGGGGCCGATGAAAAACTGTTTTTT. Amino acids: CASTPRGADEKLFF.

The J gene is TRBJ2-1, the V gene TRBV5-1; D remains unclear. Trimming removed 4 bases from V and 8 bases from J, with 16 bases in between. The CDR3 covers 14 residues. Per the germline V gene, CDR1 is SGHRS and CDR2 is YFSETQ. For the CDR3, the DNA is TGCGCCAGCAGCATTTCGGCTATACGGGATGAGCAGTTCTTC. It yields the protein CASSISAIRDEQFF.

This clone has more than one count but fewer than ten. The chain employs TRBV5-5 and TRBJ1-1; tentative D call: TRBD1 (6 bases). CDR3 length: 12 amino acids. From germline, CDR1 is SGHKS and CDR2 YYEKEE (reference sequence). V was trimmed by 4 bases and J by 7 bases, leaving 11 bases between them. The CDR3 sequence is CASSLGTLEAFF. The DNA of the CDR3 is TGTGCCAGCAGCCTTGGGACACTTGAAGCTTTCTTT.

J is TRBJ2-3 and V is TRBV5-1; unclear D gene. V lost 4 bases to trimming and J lost 1 base, with 7 bases between them. Germline V gene data show CDR1 as SGHRS and CDR2 as YFSETQ. The CDR3 totals 13 residues. The CDR3 loop is CASSRAGTDTQYF. The CDR3 nucleotides read TGCGCCAGCAGCCGCGCGGGCACAGATACGCAGTATTTT.

This clone was seen a single time. Written as DNA, the CDR3 is TGTGCCAGCAGCACAACCCCAACGTCGAACACTGAAGCTTTCTTT. Translation gives CASSTTPTSNTEAFF. This chain uses TRBV5-5 with TRBJ1-1; D remains ambiguous. CDR3 length: 15 amino acids. Trimming cost V 4 bases and J 1 base, with 14 bases left between them. CDR1 SGHKS and CDR2 YYEKEE come from the germline V gene (reference sequence). The variable domain in full, completed from reference TRBV5-5 and TRBJ1-1, reads DAGVTQSPTHLIKTRGQQVTLRCSPISGHKSVSWYQQVLGQGPQFIFQYYEKEERGRGNFPDRFSARQFPNYSSELNVNALLLGDSALYLCASSTTPTSNTEAFFGQGTRLTVV.